This T cell receptor (beta chain) was found in a study of blood T cells in healthy people across ages (dated by TCRdb to 2014 to 2015). Turning to the overall study: Template switching captured roughly one uniquely barcoded TCR beta cDNA molecule per two T cells in model experiments. The study measured age-related changes in TCR beta repertoire diversity using deep sequencing normalized with unique cDNA molecular identifiers. To avoid experimental bias, donors of different ages were distributed randomly across sequencing lanes. Using the same blood draw, the study looked at two additional independent replicas of 1 million unique cDNA reads for two donors, one aged 18 to 29 and the other aged 80 or older. Donors were grouped into four age groups: young (average roughly 16 years), middle-aged (39), aged (roughly 62) and long-lived (just over 80).

The CDR3 numbers 13 residues from cysteine through phenylalanine. Of the read, only the CDR3 DNA is kept; its 39 bases are in frame from base 1. V and J lose 0 bases and 7 bases, and a span of 8 bases separates them. CDR1 is given as MNHEY and CDR2 as SVGAGI, both from the germline V gene. This clonotype was detected a few times. It lacks a known antigen. No qualities accompany the bases; no much larger clone lies one base away. The donors were 40 or so Caucasian individuals from Russia, aged 6 to 90 years, who were systemically healthy. Approximately 11 milliliters of peripheral blood were drawn from each donor into EDTA-treated Vacutainer tubes. Ficoll-Paque density-gradient centrifugation was used to isolate PBMCs, with at least 7 million obtained per sample. Total RNA, at least 6 micrograms per sample, was extracted from PBMCs with Trizol reagent. For every donor, an aliquot of PBMCs went through flow cytometry to measure the percentages of naive CD45RAhigh/CD27high T cells.

The library was made by 5' RACE. TCRdb records Illumina HiSeq 2500 as the sequencer. A second PCR of roughly 6 to 11 cycles was run with a J-beta primer mix and a sample-barcoded 5' primer. A unique molecular identifier was introduced onto each TCR beta cDNA molecule by a template-switch 5' adaptor carrying 12 random nucleotides. At least 2.5 million CDR3-containing paired-end reads were obtained from each sample. First-strand cDNA synthesis was performed from all RNA using the Mint cDNA synthesis kit, with priming by a TRBC-specific oligonucleotide. All cDNA was treated with uracil-DNA glycosylase and then went through a first 18-cycle PCR with the universal primers M1SS and BC2_uni_R. The authors' pipeline ran thus. For normalization, 1 million high-quality reads, each with a distinct molecular identifier, were randomly selected from each sample. Instead of being binned into consensus sequences, reads that shared molecular identifiers were thrown out. CDR3 identification, clonotype clustering and error correction used MiTCR with a Q25 quality threshold and the strictest error-elimination algorithm. Lower-bound total TCR beta diversity was estimated with a nonparametric unseen species model using Euler transformation. In TCRdb, the public reads were trimmed at Q25 with fastp and aligned with MiXCR, with productive beta chains retained. Under each unique CDR3 protein, matching rows form one entry showing the most common genes and DNA. TCRdb assigned the V and J calls; the authors' analysis was not used. This sample lists 800,000 to 900,000 distinct CDR3 sequences; less than 80% were detected once. The ten biggest clones cover 25% to 35% of the sample.

Broad study findings and their caveats: Compared with the aged group, the long-lived group had more naive CD4+ T cells, fewer expanded clones and increased TCR diversity, a pattern suggesting age selection. Bulk unsorted PBMC profiling prevented conclusive comparison of naive and antigen-experienced compartments. Observed TCR beta diversity correlated strongly with the percentage of naive T cells measured by flow cytometry. Estimates of total diversity based on one million sequenced T cells were regarded as lower bounds and as underestimates. The CMV infection status of donors was not known, potentially confounding age-related changes in expanded clonotypes. Observed TCR beta diversity per million T cells fell roughly linearly with age, and a significant reduction was already apparent by age about 36.

The sequence derives from a man aged 30 to 39 in good health. The specimen sequenced was blood. In this chain, TRBV6-5 is recombined with TRBJ2-3, with the D segment identity uncertain. The sequenced DNA: TGTGCCAGCAGTTACTCCGGCTCTTATACGCAGTATTTT. Its protein product is CASSYSGSYTQYF.